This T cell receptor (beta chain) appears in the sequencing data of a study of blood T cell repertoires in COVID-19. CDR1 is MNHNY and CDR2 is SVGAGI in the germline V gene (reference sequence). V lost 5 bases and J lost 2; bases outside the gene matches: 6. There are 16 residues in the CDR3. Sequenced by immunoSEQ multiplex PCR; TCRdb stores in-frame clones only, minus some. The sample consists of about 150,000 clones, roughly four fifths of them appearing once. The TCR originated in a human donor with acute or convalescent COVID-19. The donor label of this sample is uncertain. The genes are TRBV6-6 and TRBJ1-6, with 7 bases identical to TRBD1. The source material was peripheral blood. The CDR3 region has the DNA TGTGCCAGCAGTCGCACCAGGGGGGCCTATAATTCACCCCTCCACTTT. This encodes CASSRTRGAYNSPLHF.